This is a list of T cell receptor beta chains from one sample in a study of persistence of HIV-infected CD4 T cells. The antigens of these receptors remain unknown. The table came from immunoSEQ multiplex PCR; TCRdb's copy has only in-frame clones and leaves some out. The sample holds about 13,000 clones; approximately 71% are singletons and the top ten take approximately 17%. Sequencing used CD4+ T cells sorted from PBMCs after 18-hour stimulation, obtained from a patient who received antiretroviral therapy. The receptors originated from an adult man with HIV who was CMV-seropositive. The CDR3 runs from the conserved cysteine through the conserved F or W. Fields, in order: J gene, V gene, CDR3 protein.

>TRBJ2-6|TRBV18
CASSPGTGGPFSGANVLTF
>TRBJ1-2|TRBV10-3
CAISESNGAGGYTF
>TRBJ2-7|TRBV19
CASANGGGYEQYF
>TRBJ1-5|TRBV2
CASSPTGYSNQPQHF
>TRBJ2-1|TRBV18
CASSLDGVSYNEQFF
>TRBJ2-2|TRBV18
CASSPIGQGRTGELFF
>TRBJ1-2|TRBV6-1
CASSEEITPYGYTF
>TRBJ1-4|TRBV19
CASSIFRRVNEKLFF
>TRBJ1-6|TRBV19
CASVDGFNSPLHF
>TRBJ1-5|TRBV10-1
CASSQAQQPQHF
>TRBJ2-3|TRBV4-1
CASSQQEDTQYF
>TRBJ2-3|TRBV28
CASSLLKRPTDTQYF
>TRBJ1-6|TRBV7-6
CASSSNPGQGIPLHF
>TRBJ1-2|TRBV9
CASSVVSANYGYTF
>TRBJ1-5|TRBV25-1
CASSDPGTVNLPQHF
>TRBJ2-5|TRBV5-8
CASSPPQPSGGQETQYF
>TRBJ1-3|TRBV7-8
CASSLSGQRTSGNTIYF
>TRBJ2-2|TRBV21-1
CASSIPRTGEDTGELFF
>TRBJ2-3|TRBV21-1
CASSPRRGTDTQYF
>TRBJ1-6|TRBV2
CASSVDRVNSPLHF
>TRBJ2-7|TRBV2
CASRSTGGTYEQYF
>TRBJ1-4|TRBV28
CASSQSGFVREKLFF
>TRBJ2-1|TRBV3-1/TRBV3-2
CASSQELVSYNEQFF
>TRBJ2-3|TRBV5-4
CASSLGGLAVPRAQYF
>TRBJ2-7|TRBV6-6
CASRSRGVEQYF
>TRBJ1-5|TRBV21-1
CASSSRQGLSIWGNQPQHF
>TRBJ1-6|TRBV21-1
CASSKERQGGASSPLHF
>TRBJ2-7|TRBV20-1
CSASRGYDRAYEQYF
>TRBJ1-6|TRBV28
CASSSLPTGPLSSYNSPLHF
>TRBJ1-2|TRBV12-5
CASGYTENYGYTF
>TRBJ2-1|TRBV28
CASSSGGGWNEQFF
>TRBJ2-7|TRBV19
CASSMRTMSSYEQYF
>TRBJ1-6|TRBV7-9
CASSPQGGSYNSPLHF
>TRBJ2-1|TRBV4-1
CASSPGLASYNEQFF
>TRBJ2-2|TRBV11-3
CASSFKDSNTGELFF
>TRBJ2-1|TRBV11-3
CASARGGASNEQFF
>TRBJ2-1|TRBV5-1
CASSPGQSSLHEQFF
>TRBJ2-1|TRBV11-2
CASSLDLVGVSSYNEQFF
>TRBJ2-1|TRBV3-1/TRBV3-2
CASSQTSGEQFF
>TRBJ2-3|TRBV5-1
CASSLVHSTDTQYF
>TRBJ2-7|TRBV7-2
CASSLALGGEQYF
>TRBJ2-3|TRBV14
CASSQVLGRTQYF
>TRBJ2-3|TRBV24-1
CATSESTDTQYF
>TRBJ2-6|TRBV2
CASDRGGSGANVLTF
>TRBJ2-7|TRBV9
CASSVVAGGYEQYF
>TRBJ2-3|TRBV7-8
CASSLRASGDVSTDTQYF
>TRBJ2-7|TRBV6-1
CASSELTGSSYEQYF
>TRBJ1-2|TRBV5-1
CASSLVGQGGGGYTF
>TRBJ2-3|TRBV4-1
CASSQQVGTRGTDTQYF
>TRBJ2-7|TRBV7-9
CASSRQRGGGEQYF